The 27 T cell receptor beta chains listed next were all sequenced from one sample in a study of response to subunit inactivated influenza vaccine. TCRdb passed the RT-PCR reads through MiXCR, listing each CDR3 protein once. In the table there are more than 600,000 distinct CDR3 sequences, approximately 18% of which are singletons. The specimen was PBMCs from blood, collected roughly 5 days after vaccination. The source is a man between 50 and 59 years old who received an inactivated influenza vaccine.

This clonotype was detected a few times. The chain employs TRBV25-1 and TRBJ1-3; D gene unclear. The V end lost 3 bases, the J end lost 3 bases, and 9 bases lay between the germline ends. Germline loops: CDR1 MGHDK, CDR2 SYGVNS. The length of the CDR3 is 14 residues. The CDR3 protein is CASSESLGGNTIYF. In nucleotides, the CDR3 is TGTGCCAGCAGTGAGTCCCTAGGTGGAAACACCATATATTTT.

This clonotype showed up just a few times. This chain joins TRBV28 and TRBJ2-1; D possibly matches TRBD1 or TRBD2 (5 bases each). The V end lost 4 bases, the J end lost 6 bases, and 16 bases lay between the germline ends. This CDR3 is built from 15 residues. The germline V gene has CDR1 MDHEN and CDR2 SYDVKM. DNA for the CDR3: TGTGCCAGCAGTTACGACGAGGGACGGCTCAATGAGCAGTTCTTC. Translating it yields CASSYDEGRLNEQFF.

The chain uses TRBV7-2 and TRBJ2-5; D is unresolved. Germline CDR1 is SGHTA and CDR2 is FQGNSA. V was shortened by 1 base and J by 7 bases, with 13 bases between the two germline ends. The length of the CDR3 is 14 residues. This CDR3 is CASSLGSAPGTQYF. CDR3 coding DNA: TGTGCCAGCAGCTTAGGTTCCGCTCCCGGGACCCAGTACTTC.

This clonotype was counted between two and nine times. The V and J genes are TRBV7-2 and TRBJ1-5; perhaps TRBD1 as D (6 bases). CDR1 is SGHTA and CDR2 is FQGNSA in the germline V gene. V was trimmed by 1 base and J by 6 bases, leaving 13 bases between them. This CDR3 has 15 amino acids. The CDR3 spells CASSLGGALGQPQHF. In DNA form, the CDR3 reads TGTGCCAGCAGCTTAGGGGGGGCGCTGGGTCAGCCCCAGCATTTT.

In its sample, this clonotype was seen a few times. This chain joins TRBV20-1 and TRBJ2-1; 8 nucleotides line up with TRBD2. This CDR3 is 14 amino acids long. The V segment lost 3 bases and the J segment 8 bases; nucleotides outside the gene matches: 9. CDR1 is DFQATT, CDR2 SNEGSKA, per germline (reference sequence). CDR3 DNA: TGCAGTGCTAGTTATGTAGCGGGACTGGATGAGCAGTTCTTC. Protein: CSASYVAGLDEQFF.

Only a few counts were recorded for this clonotype. The chain couples TRBV5-5 to TRBJ1-5, with D possibly TRBD1 on 5 matching bases. Per germline, CDR1 SGHKS and CDR2 YYEKEE (reference sequence). Trimming cost V 2 bases and J 5 bases, with 8 bases left between them. The CDR3 totals 13 residues. The CDR3 DNA is TGTGCCAGCAGCTTCCAGGGAGATCAGCCCCAGCATTTT. It encodes CASSFQGDQPQHF.

This clonotype was found many times. The V call is TRBV12-3 or TRBV12-4, the J call TRBJ2-3; D is unresolved. Trimming took off 7 bases at V and 4 bases at J, with 6 bases between the two ends. The CDR3 runs to 11 residues. Here the CDR3 reads CASTMADTQYF. CDR3 bases: TGTGCCAGCACCATGGCAGATACGCAGTATTTT.

This clonotype was found a few times. The genes are TRBV20-1 and TRBJ1-1; D might be TRBD1 (6 bases). Germline V gives CDR1 DFQATT, CDR2 SNEGSKA (reference sequence). With 6 bases removed from V and 0 bases from J, the gap between germline ends came to 11 bases. The CDR3 loop spans 13 amino acids. In DNA form, the CDR3 reads TGCAGTGCGAGACAGGACCTGAACACTGAAGCTTTCTTT. Translating gives CSARQDLNTEAFF.

This clonotype was seen more than once but under ten times. The chain is built from TRBV29-1 and TRBJ2-1; tentative D call: TRBD1 (5 bases). This CDR3 contains 15 residues. CDR1 SQVTM and CDR2 ANQGSEA come from the germline V gene. Trimming removed 3 bases at V and 9 bases at J, with 21 bases between. CDR3 amino acids: CSVDFAAGPVREQFF. The CDR3 DNA sequence: TGCAGCGTTGACTTCGCGGCAGGGCCTGTCCGTGAGCAGTTCTTC.

The chain combines TRBV12-3 or TRBV12-4 with TRBJ1-3, with D possibly being TRBD1 (5 bases). V lost 6 bases, J lost 0 bases, and 12 bases lay in between. The CDR3 runs 15 residues. The CDR3 nucleotides read TGTGCCAGCAGCCCCTTTGGGGGCTCTGGAAACACCATATATTTT. It yields the protein CASSPFGGSGNTIYF.

The genes are TRBV20-1 and TRBJ2-3, with 9 bases fitting TRBD2. The CDR3 has 13 residues. CDR1 is DFQATT and CDR2 is SNEGSKA in the germline V gene (reference sequence). The V and J ends lost 7 bases and 2 bases, in that order; junction bases with no gene match: 4. CDR3 region: CSGAGGPTDTQYF. The CDR3 region has the DNA TGCAGTGGAGCGGGGGGCCCCACAGATACGCAGTATTTT.

On this clonotype itself: The germline gene is not matched at one end of the junction; a read error may be the cause. V gene TRBV5-5 combines with J gene TRBJ2-2; 14 nucleotides match TRBD2. Germline CDR1 and CDR2: SGHKS and YYEKEE (reference sequence). There are 15 residues in the CDR3. The CDR3 DNA follows: TGTGCCAACAGCTCGACTAGCGGGGGGGCCCGGGAGCTGTTTTTT. It yields the protein CANSSTSGGARELFF. Supplemented by reference TRBV5-5 and TRBJ2-2, the full variable domain reads DAGVTQSPTHLIKTRGQQVTLRCSPISGHKSVSWYQQVLGQGPQFIFQYYEKEERGRGNFPDRFSARQFPNYSSELNVNALLLGDSALYLCANSSTSGGARELFFGEGSRLTVL.

This clonotype was counted at least ten times. The chain recombines TRBV29-1 with TRBJ2-2; D uncertain. V dropped 0 bases and J dropped 2 bases, with 13 bases sitting between them. From germline, CDR1 is SQVTM and CDR2 ANQGSEA. The CDR3 length is 16 residues. The CDR3 DNA reads TGCAGCGTTGAAGATTCAGCGCAAACTAACACCGGGGAGCTGTTTTTT. Protein: CSVEDSAQTNTGELFF.

The table lists this clonotype with a few counts. The chain is built from TRBV12-3 or TRBV12-4 and TRBJ2-6; D unresolved. Trimming removed 2 bases at V and 0 bases at J, with 20 bases between. The CDR3 spans 20 residues. CDR3 DNA: TGTGCCAGCAGTTTAATTCCTTTACAGAAAACCTTCTCTGGGGCCAACGTCCTGACTTTC. This encodes CASSLIPLQKTFSGANVLTF.

CDR3 loop: CSAKDSLRSNQPQHF. CDR3 coding DNA: TGCAGTGCCAAGGACAGCTTAAGGTCTAATCAGCCCCAGCATTTT. This chain joins TRBV20-1 and TRBJ1-5; a weak D match, TRBD1 (6 bases). V gave up 6 bases and J gave up 4 bases, with 19 bases separating them. The length of the CDR3 is 15 residues. Germline V gene lookup returns CDR1 DFQATT and CDR2 SNEGSKA (reference sequence).

This clonotype was seen more than once but under ten times. The chain recombines TRBV4-1 with TRBJ2-1, with D perhaps TRBD2 (6 bases). Trimming took off 0 bases at V and 2 bases at J, with 14 bases between the two ends. Germline loops: CDR1 MGHRA, CDR2 YSYEKL. The CDR3 contains 17 residues. The CDR3 DNA reads as TGCGCCAGCAGCCAAGATCGGGGTAGCGGTCCCTACAATGAGCAGTTCTTC. This sequence encodes CASSQDRGSGPYNEQFF.

This clonotype was counted many times. The chain joins TRBV20-1 to TRBJ2-4, with D unclear. Germline loops: CDR1 DFQATT, CDR2 SNEGSKA (reference sequence). The CDR3 is made up of 15 amino acids. V shed 3 bases and J shed 2 bases, with 14 bases lying between them. This chain's CDR3 is CSASHRWGPKNIQYF. CDR3 nucleotide sequence: TGCAGTGCTAGCCACCGGTGGGGTCCCAAAAACATTCAGTACTTC.

This clonotype was seen a few times. The V call is TRBV27, the J call TRBJ1-2; D might be TRBD1 (5 bases). Germline CDR1 MNHEY, CDR2 SMNVEV (reference sequence). This CDR3 has 13 residues. V lost 5 bases, J lost 6 bases, and 13 bases lay in between. DNA of the CDR3: TGTGCCAGCAGTGCGGGAGGGGCGCATGGCTACACCTTC. The encoded protein is CASSAGGAHGYTF.

V is TRBV20-1 and J is TRBJ2-7; TRBD2 matches 9 bases. Losses at the gene ends were 5 bases for V and 1 base for J; bases not matched to a gene: 6. The CDR3 is 14 amino acids. The germline V gene has CDR1 DFQATT and CDR2 SNEGSKA (reference sequence). The chain's CDR3 is CSAFTLAGSYEQYF. Here the CDR3 DNA reads TGCAGTGCTTTTACCCTAGCGGGGTCCTACGAGCAGTACTTC.

CDR3: CASSFYGTGGNIQYF. For the CDR3, the DNA is TGTGCCAGCAGTTTCTACGGGACAGGCGGAAACATTCAGTACTTC. The V call is TRBV27, the J call TRBJ2-4, with 8 bases matching TRBD1. The germline V gene encodes CDR1 MNHEY and CDR2 SMNVEV (reference sequence). V lost 3 bases to trimming and J lost 6 bases; unmatched junction nucleotides: 7. The CDR3 totals 15 residues.

In this sample, this clonotype turned up a few times. The chain combines TRBV12-3 or TRBV12-4 with TRBJ2-5; perhaps D is TRBD1 or TRBD2 (5 bases each). V lost 6 bases to trimming and J lost 9 bases, with 23 bases between them. The CDR3 is 15 residues long. CDR3 protein: CASSPSGSELGAQYF. The DNA for the CDR3 is TGTGCCAGCAGCCCGTCGGGGTCGGAGCTAGGGGCCCAGTACTTC.

This clonotype was counted only a few times. The chain employs TRBV19 and TRBJ2-7; a weak D match, TRBD2 (6 bases). Germline V gene sequence: CDR1 LNHDA, CDR2 SQIVND (reference sequence). V lost 7 bases to trimming and J lost 0 bases, with 13 bases between them. This CDR3 comprises 14 residues. The CDR3 DNA sequence: TGTGCCAGTACCTGGGACTCGAGCTCCTACGAGCAGTACTTC. This sequence encodes CASTWDSSSYEQYF. Looking up the rest from reference TRBV19 and TRBJ2-7 gives the full variable domain: DGGITQSPKYLFRKEGQNVTLSCEQNLNHDAMYWYRQDPGQGLRLIYYSQIVNDFQKGDIAEGYSVSREKKESFPLTVTSAQKNPTAFYLCASTWDSSSYEQYFGPGTRLTVT.

This clonotype was detected many times. V usage is TRBV10-3 and J usage is TRBJ2-7, with D tentatively TRBD1 or TRBD2 (5 bases each). Trimming pared 8 bases from V and 0 bases from J, leaving 17 bases between. Germline V lookup: CDR1 ENHRY, CDR2 SYGVKD. This CDR3 region has 15 residues. The CDR3 bases are TGTGCCATCGCGGAGCGAGGGGATAGCTCCTACGAGCAGTACTTC. This gives the protein CAIAERGDSSYEQYF.

This clonotype was seen more than once but under ten times. The chain's CDR3 is CASSYSADGAKGALHF. The CDR3 DNA is TGTGCCAGCAGTTACTCGGCGGACGGAGCTAAAGGTGCCCTCCACTTT. V gene TRBV6-5 combines with J gene TRBJ1-6; no firm D call. V lost 0 bases and J 14 bases, leaving 20 bases between the germline ends. This CDR3 is 16 amino acids long. Germline V gene data show CDR1 as MNHEY and CDR2 as SVGAGI.

J is TRBJ1-2 and V is TRBV2; D gene unclear. Germline V gene sequence: CDR1 SNHLY, CDR2 FYNNEI. Trimming took off 4 bases at V and 4 bases at J, with 7 bases between the two ends. The CDR3 length is 12 residues. The CDR3 loop reads CASSAILYGYTF. The DNA for the CDR3 is TGTGCCAGCAGTGCCATCCTCTATGGCTACACCTTC.

The rearrangement joins TRBV28 to TRBJ2-5, with 7 bases that match TRBD1. The CDR3 length is 15 residues. V lost 4 bases to trimming and J lost 2 bases; unmatched junction nucleotides: 7. CDR1 and CDR2 from the germline V gene are MDHEN and SYDVKM. The CDR3 DNA reads as TGTGCCAGCAGTTGGGACAGAGAAATACAAGAGACCCAGTACTTC. Protein: CASSWDREIQETQYF.

The V gene is TRBV4-2, the J gene TRBJ1-2; D is unresolved. The V gene lost 1 base and the J gene lost 4 bases, with 10 bases spanning the gap. The germline CDR1 and CDR2 sequences are LGHNA and YNFKEQ. The CDR3 totals 14 residues. CDR3 nucleotide sequence: TGTGCCAGCAGCCAAGCCGGCCCGCCCTATGGCTACACCTTC. Amino acids: CASSQAGPPYGYTF.